Described below is a single T cell receptor (beta chain) sequence and its context. The antigen is unknown. Second-dose intervals of approximately 4 or approximately 12 weeks were pooled. The CDR3 has 20 residues. Germline V gene data show CDR1 as SGHDN and CDR2 as FVKESK. The ends were cut back, 4 bases at V and 3 bases at J, with 30 bases in the middle. Here immunoSEQ multiplex PCR was the method, and the copy in TCRdb shows in-frame clones only, minus some. The sample has 20,000 or so clones; under 90% are singletons. This sample is drawn from a study of T cell responses to AZD1222 COVID-19 vaccine. Study results and limitations: Regions left unmutated in variants are reportedly the target of nearly half of spike-specific TCRs. Following two doses of AZD1222, Spike-specific TCR breadth and depth rose.

This chain joins TRBV14 and TRBJ1-1, with a possible D match to TRBD1 (6 bases). This sequence originates from an adult who received the AZD1222 COVID-19 vaccine. Specimen: peripheral blood, collected 28 days after the second AZD1222 dose. The CDR3 loop is CASSPRNFTGRYASDTEAFF. The CDR3 DNA reads as TGTGCCAGCAGCCCACGAAACTTTACAGGGAGGTACGCTTCGGACACTGAAGCTTTCTTT.